This T cell receptor (beta chain) was found in a study of T cells expressing NK-cell markers. Across the whole study: It was sorted CD3+CD56+NKG2C+, CD3+CD56+NKG2C- and CD3+CD56-NKG2C+ T cells that supplied the TCR beta repertoires. HCMV seropositivity characterized seven of the eight sequenced donors, and seronegativity one. Study outcomes and limitations: Several donors likewise had their CD3+CD56-NKG2C+ fraction led by these clonotypes.

The CDR3 loop spans 14 amino acids. Germline V gives CDR1 SGHTA, CDR2 FQGTGA. Beta-chain TCR cDNA was generated via 5'RACE template switching with UMIs. TCRdb derives one entry per CDR3 protein from the 5' RACE reads, leaving out DNA. This table holds fewer than 6,500 distinct CDR3 sequences. Details on this clonotype: The antigen remains undetermined.

Sequenced input: blood T cells: a sorted CD56 or NKG2C T cell subset, CD4+ or CD8+ T cells, or bulk PBMC T cells (not recorded which). The sequence was collected from a man younger than 35 in good health. The chain couples TRBV7-3 to TRBJ2-3; with no DNA, the TCRdb D assignment of TRBD2 cannot be verified. This CDR3 reads CASSQRDDTDTQYF.